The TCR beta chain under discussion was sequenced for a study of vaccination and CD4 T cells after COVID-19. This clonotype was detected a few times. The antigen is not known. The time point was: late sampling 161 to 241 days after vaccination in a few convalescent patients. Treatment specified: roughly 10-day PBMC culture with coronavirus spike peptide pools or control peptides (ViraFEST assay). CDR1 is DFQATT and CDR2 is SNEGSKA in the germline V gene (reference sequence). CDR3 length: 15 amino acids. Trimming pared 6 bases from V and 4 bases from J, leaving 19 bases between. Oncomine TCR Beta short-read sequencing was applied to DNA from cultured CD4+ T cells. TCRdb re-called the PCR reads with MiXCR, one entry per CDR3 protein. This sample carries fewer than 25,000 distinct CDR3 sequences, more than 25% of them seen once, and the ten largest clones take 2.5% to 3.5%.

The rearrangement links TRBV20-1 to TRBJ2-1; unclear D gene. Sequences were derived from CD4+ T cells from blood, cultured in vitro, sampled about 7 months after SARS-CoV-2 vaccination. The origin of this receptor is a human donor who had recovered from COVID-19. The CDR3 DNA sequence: TGCAGTGCCACCGAGCTGGGCGCCCCTTACAATGAGCAGTTCTTC. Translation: CSATELGAPYNEQFF.